These T cell receptor beta chains were read from a single sample in a study of identical twins. TCRdb called the 5' RACE reads again in MiXCR, with one record for every CDR3 protein. The repertoire consists of some 270,000 distinct CDR3 sequences, with about 8% occurring once and the leading ten covering roughly 3.1%. A further study also used this sample, focusing on yellow fever vaccine responses in identical twins.

The material sequenced was CD8+ T cells sorted from blood. The receptors derive from a woman aged 18 to 35 in good health. The CDR3 runs from the conserved cysteine through the conserved F or W.

V	J	CDR3
TRBV2	TRBJ2-7	CASSEVLAGAYEQYF
TRBV6-2/TRBV6-3	TRBJ2-1	CASSYLRGLTRDSYNEQFF
TRBV4-3	TRBJ2-3	CASSQVTGTDTQYF
TRBV4-3	TRBJ2-7	CASSQDKAHEQYF
TRBV20-1	TRBJ2-7	CSARVWTGNGYSYEQYF
TRBV28	TRBJ2-7	CASSWALSYEQYF
TRBV29-1	TRBJ1-1	CSGTGYTEAFF
TRBV6-2/TRBV6-3	TRBJ2-1	CASSYSITGQGAEGLYNEQFF
TRBV19	TRBJ2-7	CASSIDPQLSYEQYF
TRBV20-1	TRBJ2-7	CSAFETVNYEQYF
TRBV11-1	TRBJ2-3	CASSPRGWLAGEGDTQYF
TRBV11-1	TRBJ2-7	CASSLALETPQTEQYF
TRBV9	TRBJ2-7	CASSVELTHEQYF
TRBV7-2	TRBJ2-5	CASRPGLAGPQETQYF
TRBV5-6	TRBJ2-2	CASSLNGHAGELFF
TRBV6-1	TRBJ2-7	CASSDQGLAANYEQYF
TRBV4-3	TRBJ1-5	CASSQDLFQAGQPQHF
TRBV6-2/TRBV6-3	TRBJ2-1	CASSWNRDSGRAYNEQFF
TRBV3-1	TRBJ1-1	CASSPGEGADEAFF
TRBV27	TRBJ2-7	CASSLSQGYEQYF
TRBV29-1	TRBJ2-1	CSVMDLGGEQFF
TRBV2	TRBJ2-7	CASNPDSSYEQYF
TRBV7-9	TRBJ2-7	CASSPPFAAYEQYF
TRBV10-3	TRBJ1-2	CAIRGDNNYGYTF
TRBV24-1	TRBJ2-2	CATRRLSRDRRTGELFF
TRBV12-3/TRBV12-4	TRBJ2-5	CASSLASPRETQYF
TRBV9	TRBJ2-1	CASSARQGSHNEQFF
TRBV7-9	TRBJ2-7	CASSDSSYEQYF